These 9 T cell receptor beta chains originate from one sample sequenced in a study of CD8 T cells in Susac syndrome. After extraction with the RNeasy kit, about 0.5 to 1 ug of the RNA was reverse transcribed using random hexamers. From the immunoSEQ multiplex PCR reads, TCRdb called clonotypes with MiXCR, one entry per CDR3 protein. The sample holds roughly 150,000 distinct CDR3 sequences; 85% to 95% are singletons and the top ten take approximately 0.15%. The sequenced sample consisted of CD4+ T cells from PBMCs. Every receptor here comes from a human donor with Susac syndrome.

This clonotype is a singleton in its sample. The chain joins TRBV3-1 to TRBJ2-5, with D perhaps TRBD1 or TRBD2 (5 bases each). Germline V gene sequence: CDR1 LGHDT, CDR2 YNNKEL (reference sequence). This CDR3 has 14 residues. With 1 base removed from V and 5 bases from J, the gap between germline ends came to 11 bases. CDR3 in amino acids: CASSQVVWGETQYF. The CDR3 nucleotides read TGTGCCAGCAGCCAAGTCGTGTGGGGGGAGACCCAGTACTTC.

The chain is built from TRBV4-1 and TRBJ2-5; no definite D call. V shed 1 base and J shed 4 bases, with 7 bases lying between them. Germline loops: CDR1 MGHRA, CDR2 YSYEKL. The CDR3 runs 13 residues. The DNA of the CDR3 is TGCGCCAGCAGCCAAGCCTCCCCAGAGACCCAGTACTTC. This translates into CASSQASPETQYF.

This chain joins TRBV25-1 and TRBJ2-1; maybe TRBD2 (6 bases). CDR3 length equals 15 residues. Germline V gene data show CDR1 as MGHDK and CDR2 as SYGVNS. V gave up 6 bases and J gave up 1 base, with 13 bases separating them. The CDR3 DNA sequence: TGTGCCAGCAGCAGAAGTGGGGGGTCCTACAATGAGCAGTTCTTC. Its protein is CASSRSGGSYNEQFF. Complete variable domain (other parts from reference TRBV25-1 and TRBJ2-1): EADIYQTPRYLVIGTGKKITLECSQTMGHDKMYWYQQDPGMELHLIHYSYGVNSTEKGDLSSESTVSRIRTEHFPLTLESARPSHTSQYLCASSRSGGSYNEQFFGPGTRLTVL.

This chain connects TRBV20-1 to TRBJ2-3, with 13 nucleotides matching TRBD2. In germline, CDR1 is DFQATT, CDR2 SNEGSKA (reference sequence). V dropped 5 bases and J dropped 1; count of bases not matched to a gene: 3. This CDR3 spans 15 amino acids. The CDR3, as DNA: TGCAGTGCTCCCGGGACTAGCGGGGGCACAGATACGCAGTATTTT. Its protein is CSAPGTSGGTDTQYF.

V is TRBV21-1 and J is TRBJ2-1; the table gives TRBD2 as D, unverified against the DNA. TRBV21-1 is described as a pseudogene. The CDR3 has 16 amino acids. The CDR3 nucleotides read TGTGCCAGCAGCAAAAGGGCTCAGGAGTTTTACAATGAGCAGTTCTTC. Its protein is CASSKRAQEFYNEQFF.

The V call is TRBV7-3, the J call TRBJ2-2; D remains unclear. Per the germline V gene, CDR1 is SGHTA and CDR2 is FQGTGA. The CDR3 loop spans 13 amino acids. The V and J ends lost 5 bases and 6 bases respectively, with 10 bases between them. The CDR3 sequence is CASSLNKAGELFF. CDR3 DNA sequence: TGTGCCAGCAGCCTAAACAAGGCCGGGGAGCTGTTTTTT.

The CDR3 sequence is CASSLSPEGGGTYEQYF. CDR3 nucleotide sequence: TGTGCCAGCAGTTTATCACCCGAGGGGGGGGGCACCTACGAGCAGTACTTC. The chain is built from TRBV27 and TRBJ2-7; tentatively, D is TRBD2 (7 bases). Germline loops: CDR1 MNHEY, CDR2 SMNVEV (reference sequence). The ends were cut back, 0 bases at V and 2 bases at J, with 17 bases in the middle. The CDR3 runs to 17 residues.

V usage is TRBV5-6 and J usage is TRBJ2-7; D unresolved. This CDR3 is 14 amino acids long. The germline V gene encodes CDR1 SGHDT and CDR2 YYEEEE. The V end lost 6 bases, the J end lost 0 bases, and 13 bases lay between the germline ends. For the CDR3, the DNA is TGTGCCAGCAACCCCCTTGGTCTCTCCTACGAGCAGTACTTC. Protein product: CASNPLGLSYEQYF.

This chain connects TRBV4-2 to TRBJ2-5; TRBD1 agrees at 8 bases. Trimming took 1 base from V and 2 from J; bases not matched to a gene: 9. CDR1 LGHNA and CDR2 YNFKEQ come from the germline V gene. The CDR3 runs 17 residues. The CDR3 nucleotides are TGTGCCAGCAGCCAAGCGACCTCAGGGGGCGGGCAAGAGACCCAGTACTTC. Translation gives CASSQATSGGGQETQYF.